A selection of T cell receptor beta chains follows, all from one sample in a study of blood T cell repertoires in COVID-19. TCRdb's copy holds only in-frame clones and misses some; the assay was immunoSEQ multiplex PCR. The sample yields around 170,000 clones, approximately 80% seen once. The source material was PBMCs or T cells enriched from blood (not recorded which). The source of these receptors is a man between 45 and 60 years old who had recovered from COVID-19. Both conserved end residues are trimmed from each CDR3. The order of the fields is V gene, CDR3 protein.

>TRBV7-3
ASSRRGIKSEAF
>TRBV7-9
ASSQNRQGHDRTQY
>TRBV11-3
ASSPGGGLYEQF
>TRBV23-1
AQGMRGYT
>TRBV19
ASSIGFGTGVTDTQY
>TRBV9
ASSVGAGGQFEQF
>TRBV7-8
ASSLASTAGNTIY
>TRBV7-8
ASSLMPGDYGYT
>TRBV7-8
ASSPTGAGQPQH
>TRBV5-1
ASSLVWASSTDTQY
>TRBV11-2
ASSKQQGVGELF
>TRBV5-4
ASSLDSAFSGYT
>TRBV18
ASSPGGQGVTNQPQH
>TRBV5-1
ASSRDREETQY
>TRBV10-3
AISAAWTAPGSYEQY
>TRBV4-2
ASSQARASGNTIY
>TRBV24-1
ATSDSFQDYYGYT
>TRBV5-5
ASSLAVAGDGYT
>TRBV2
ASSERQVYYGYT
>TRBV4-1
ASSQGRVGYT
>TRBV3-1/TRBV3-2
ASSPGTSQETQY
>TRBV5-6
ASSWGQGHQPQH
>TRBV10-3
AIRGQNAYEQY
>TRBV27
ASSPYRGGYT
>TRBV19
ASSGEDRANYGYT
>TRBV18
ASSPGTGPGSAYGYT
>TRBV7-8
ASSPPRGRGEMNTEAF
>TRBV7-6
ASSPSTGGGTETQY